Following are 23 T cell receptor beta chains from one sample sequenced in a study of T-cell reconstitution after alpha-beta-depleted transplantation in children. As it was prepared, the TCRbeta library received unique molecular identifiers. MiXCR, run by TCRdb on the PCR reads, gives a single entry per CDR3 protein. The sample shows hundreds of thousands of distinct CDR3 sequences, about 9.2% of them seen only once. The sample in question was PBMCs from the stem cell graft donor, obtained from the stem cell graft. These receptors were taken from a human donor who donated a stem cell graft to a child with acute lymphoblastic leukemia.

CDR3 DNA: TGTGCCAGCCGCCGCAAAAGAGAAACCGGGGAGCTGTTTTTT. This encodes CASRRKRETGELFF. V usage is TRBV27 and J usage is TRBJ2-2, with D uncertain. Germline V gives CDR1 MNHEY, CDR2 SMNVEV (reference sequence). Trimming cost V 8 bases and J 5 bases, with 15 bases left between them. CDR3 length: 14 amino acids.

The sample holds many counts of this clonotype. The chain is built from TRBV12-3 or TRBV12-4 and TRBJ1-4, with 7 bases that match TRBD1. The junction had 8 bases not matched to a gene; V was cut back by 6 bases and J by 7 bases. The CDR3 length is 14 residues. For the CDR3, the DNA is TGTGCCAGCAGCACCGGGACAGAGATTGAAAAACTGTTTTTT. Its translation: CASSTGTEIEKLFF.

This clonotype was recorded at least ten times. CDR3 in DNA: TGTGCCAGCAGTCCCCAGGGCACGCATGGCTACACCTTC. Protein: CASSPQGTHGYTF. V is TRBV12-3 or TRBV12-4 and J is TRBJ1-2, with D possibly being TRBD1 (5 bases). CDR3 length equals 13 residues. Trimming pared 5 bases from V and 6 bases from J, leaving 13 bases between.

The chain couples TRBV6-2 or TRBV6-3 to TRBJ1-1; D might be TRBD1 (6 bases). The CDR3 runs to 12 residues. Germline V gene lookup returns CDR1 MNHEY and CDR2 SVGEGT. V dropped 6 bases and J dropped 8 bases, with 13 bases sitting between them. CDR3 bases: TGTGCCAGCAGCCCGACAGGCGGGGAAGCTTTCTTT. It yields the protein CASSPTGGEAFF.

The rearrangement uses TRBV3-1 and TRBJ2-5, with TRBD2 matching 15 bases. V lost 3 bases and J lost 9; bases outside the gene matches: 5. CDR1 is LGHDT and CDR2 is YNNKEL in the germline V gene (reference sequence). This CDR3 contains 15 residues. Written as DNA, the CDR3 is TGTGCCAGCAGCCAGGGGACTAGCGGGGGGCCCCCCCAGTACTTC. It is translated as CASSQGTSGGPPQYF.

The CDR3 region is CASSLGAGSGYTF. CDR3 nucleotide sequence: TGCGCCAGCAGCTTGGGAGCGGGAAGTGGCTACACCTTC. This chain joins TRBV5-1 and TRBJ1-2; D is uncertain. Germline V lookup: CDR1 SGHRS, CDR2 YFSETQ. The CDR3 consists of 13 residues. The V gene lost 0 bases and the J gene lost 7 bases, with 10 bases spanning the gap. Complete variable domain (other parts from reference TRBV5-1 and TRBJ1-2): KAGVTQTPRYLIKTRGQQVTLSCSPISGHRSVSWYQQTPGQGLQFLFEYFSETQRNKGNFPGRFSGRQFSNSRSEMNVSTLELGDSALYLCASSLGAGSGYTFGSGTRLTVV.

The chain couples TRBV6-1 to TRBJ2-2; the match to TRBD2 covers 10 bases. Germline CDR1 is MNHNS and CDR2 is SASEGT. The CDR3 contains 13 residues. The ends lost 7 bases at V and 4 bases at J; junction bases unmatched: 0. CDR3 region: CASKRGGTGELFF. The DNA of the CDR3 is TGTGCCAGCAAGCGGGGGGGCACCGGGGAGCTGTTTTTT.

This clonotype was seen ten or more times. The chain joins TRBV11-2 to TRBJ1-2, with D tentatively TRBD1 (5 bases). Germline-derived CDR1 and CDR2 are SGHAT and FQNNGV. V was clipped by 1 base and J by 9 bases, with 15 bases between them. The CDR3 covers 14 residues. CDR3 DNA: TGTGCCAGCAGCTTAGCACTTCAGGGTCTGAGCTACACCTTC. It specifies CASSLALQGLSYTF.

This clonotype has only a few counts. The rearrangement joins TRBV6-5 to TRBJ2-3; 10 bases fit TRBD2. The CDR3 covers 16 residues. V lost 1 base to trimming and J lost 2 bases; unmatched junction nucleotides: 3. Germline V lookup: CDR1 MNHEY, CDR2 SVGAGI. CDR3 sequence: CASSYLLAGVTDTQYF. For the CDR3, the DNA is TGTGCCAGCAGTTACTTGCTAGCGGGGGTCACAGATACGCAGTATTTT.

This rearrangement joins TRBV12-3 or TRBV12-4 to TRBJ1-5, with 7 bases fitting TRBD1. The CDR3 spans 14 residues. The V segment lost 6 bases and the J segment 5 bases; nucleotides outside the gene matches: 7. Written as DNA, the CDR3 is TGTGCCAGCAGCCTACAGGGGCAGGATCAGCCCCAGCATTTT. Protein product: CASSLQGQDQPQHF.

In its sample, this clonotype was seen a few times. The V and J genes are TRBV7-2 and TRBJ2-5, with a possible D match to TRBD1 (5 bases). With 4 bases removed from V and 2 bases from J, the gap between germline ends came to 11 bases. The CDR3 runs 14 residues. Germline values: CDR1 SGHTA, CDR2 FQGNSA. The CDR3 sequence is CASSSQGSQETQYF. In nucleotides, the CDR3 is TGTGCCAGCAGCTCCCAGGGCTCACAAGAGACCCAGTACTTC.

This clonotype appeared many times. The chain combines TRBV29-1 with TRBJ1-2; TRBD1 aligns across 8 bases. The V and J ends lost 7 bases and 2 bases, in that order; junction bases with no gene match: 3. There are 12 residues in the CDR3. Germline V CDR1 and CDR2: SQVTM, ANQGSEA. CDR3 in DNA: TGCAGCGATGGACAGGGAAACTATGGCTACACCTTC. Its protein product is CSDGQGNYGYTF.

This clonotype was found many times. The chain recombines TRBV20-1 with TRBJ2-7; 14 nucleotides match TRBD2. The CDR3 is made up of 15 amino acids. Unmatched junction bases numbered 3, after V lost 3 bases and J lost 2 bases. Germline V gene sequence: CDR1 DFQATT, CDR2 SNEGSKA (reference sequence). Written as DNA, the CDR3 is TGCAGTGCTAGTTTGACTAGCGGGGGGGCCTACGAGCAGTACTTC. It is translated as CSASLTSGGAYEQYF.

This clonotype was observed at least ten times. V is TRBV4-3 and J is TRBJ2-2; D possibly corresponds to TRBD2 (5 bases). Germline CDR1 reads LGHNA; CDR2 reads YSLEER. The CDR3 covers 15 residues. Trimming removed 2 bases at V and 3 bases at J, with 10 bases between. CDR3 sequence reads: CASSQTEGYTGELFF. The CDR3 nucleotides are TGCGCCAGCAGCCAAACAGAGGGTTACACCGGGGAGCTGTTTTTT.

This clonotype was observed many times. Germline and junction disagree at one end, which may indicate a read error. The chain joins TRBV6-1 to TRBJ1-1; weak D call: TRBD1 (5 bases). The CDR3 spans 11 residues. The V gene's germline CDR1 is MNHNS and CDR2 SASEGT. CDR3 region: CASRGTARLIF. The CDR3, as DNA: TGTGCCAGCAGAGGGACGGCCAGGTTGATCTTT.

This clonotype was counted at least ten times. The genes are TRBV27 and TRBJ2-5; maybe TRBD1 (5 bases). CDR1 is MNHEY and CDR2 is SMNVEV in the germline V gene (reference sequence). V lost 5 bases, J lost 5 bases, and 15 bases lay in between. The CDR3 is 14 residues long. CDR3 coding DNA: TGTGCCAGCAGTGTTCAGGGCCTAGGGGAGACCCAGTACTTC. Amino acids: CASSVQGLGETQYF.

This clonotype appeared many times. J is TRBJ2-3 and V is TRBV18; 7 bases match TRBD2. CDR3 length: 14 amino acids. CDR1 KGHSH and CDR2 LQKENI come from the germline V gene. V shed 3 bases and J 3 bases; nucleotides not matched to a gene: 3. CDR3 bases: TGTGCCAGCTCACCGACTAGCAGAACAGATACGCAGTATTTT. It translates to CASSPTSRTDTQYF. The variable domain in full, completed from reference TRBV18 and TRBJ2-3, reads NAGVMQNPRHLVRRRGQEARLRCSPMKGHSHVYWYRQLPEEGLKFMVYLQKENIIDESGMPKERFSAEFPKEGPSILRIQQVVRGDSAAYFCASSPTSRTDTQYFGPGTRLTVL.

This clonotype showed up just a few times. This sequence joins TRBV29-1 and TRBJ2-5, with D maybe TRBD2 (7 bases). Trimming cost V 6 bases and J 5 bases, with 16 bases left between them. The CDR3 is made up of 13 amino acids. Germline V gene data show CDR1 as SQVTM and CDR2 as ANQGSEA. The CDR3 here is CSVGGPAGETQYF. The CDR3 DNA reads as TGCAGCGTGGGGGGGCCCGCTGGGGAGACCCAGTACTTC.

The chain has TRBV5-1 and TRBJ1-5; D remains unclear. This CDR3 region has 15 residues. The V and J ends lost 4 bases and 0 bases respectively, with 11 bases between them. CDR1 SGHRS and CDR2 YFSETQ come from the germline V gene. This CDR3 is CASSLSSDSNQPQHF. The CDR3 bases are TGCGCCAGCAGCCTCTCATCGGATAGCAATCAGCCCCAGCATTTT.

In this sample, this clonotype turned up many times. This chain links TRBV12-3 or TRBV12-4 with TRBJ1-4; 9 bases fit TRBD1. There are 15 residues in the CDR3. J lost 4 bases, V lost 6 bases, and 6 bases had no gene match. The CDR3 region is CASSRGTGNNEKLFF. The CDR3 coding sequence is TGTGCCAGCAGCCGCGGGACAGGGAATAATGAAAAACTGTTTTTT.

This clonotype came up many times. The chain carries TRBV20-1 and TRBJ2-7, with 7 bases that match TRBD1. Germline assignment: CDR1 DFQATT and CDR2 SNEGSKA (reference sequence). Trimming took 0 bases from V and 4 from J; bases not matched to a gene: 9. The CDR3 is 15 residues long. CDR3 sequence reads: CSARDVNRGIYEQYF. CDR3 sequence (DNA): TGCAGTGCTAGAGATGTCAACAGGGGAATTTACGAGCAGTACTTC.

This clonotype was seen ten or more times. The V gene is TRBV11-2, the J gene TRBJ2-5; TRBD1 aligns across 7 bases. CDR3 length: 16 amino acids. Losses at the gene ends were 4 bases for V and 4 bases for J; bases not matched to a gene: 12. Germline loops: CDR1 SGHAT, CDR2 FQNNGV. CDR3 bases: TGTGCCAGCAGCTCCTCCAAAGGGGGCTACGGAGAGACCCAGTACTTC. It encodes CASSSSKGGYGETQYF.

This clonotype was seen more than once but under ten times. The chain recombines TRBV5-1 with TRBJ2-7, with 11 positions matching TRBD1. V was pared by 0 bases and J by 0 bases, with 2 bases of the junction left unmatched. The CDR3 totals 16 residues. From germline, CDR1 is SGHRS and CDR2 YFSETQ. CDR3 bases: TGCGCCAGCAGCTTGGGGGGGACAGGGGGCTCCTACGAGCAGTACTTC. This encodes CASSLGGTGGSYEQYF.